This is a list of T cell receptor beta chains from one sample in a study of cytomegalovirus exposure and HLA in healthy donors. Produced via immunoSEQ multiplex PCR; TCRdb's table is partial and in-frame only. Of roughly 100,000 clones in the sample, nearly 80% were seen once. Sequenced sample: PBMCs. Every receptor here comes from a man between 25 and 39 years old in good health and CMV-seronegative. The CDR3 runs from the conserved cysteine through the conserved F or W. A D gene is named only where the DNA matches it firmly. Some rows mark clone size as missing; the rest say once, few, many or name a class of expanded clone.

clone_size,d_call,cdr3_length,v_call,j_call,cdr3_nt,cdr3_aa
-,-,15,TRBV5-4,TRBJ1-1,TGTGCCAGCAGCTTGGATCAAGGAGGGAACACTGAAGCTTTCTTT,CASSLDQGGNTEAFF
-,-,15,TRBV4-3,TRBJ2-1,TGCGCCAGCAGCCCCTTTCAGGCCCGAAACAATGAGCAGTTCTTC,CASSPFQARNNEQFF
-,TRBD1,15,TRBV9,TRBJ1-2,TGTGCCAGCAGCGGGACCCGGGACAGGGGGCTTGGCTACACCTTC,CASSGTRDRGLGYTF
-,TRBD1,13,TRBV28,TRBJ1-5,TGTGCCAGCAGTGACAGGGCCACTCAGCCCCAGCATTTT,CASSDRATQPQHF
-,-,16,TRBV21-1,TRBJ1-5,TGTGCCAGCAGCAAAGCCCAGTATTCCCTCAATCAGCCCCAGCATTTT,CASSKAQYSLNQPQHF
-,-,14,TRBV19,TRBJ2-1,TGTGCCAGTAGTATACTGGCCACCTACAATGAGCAGTTCTTC,CASSILATYNEQFF
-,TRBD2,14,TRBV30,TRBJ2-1,TGTGCCTGGAGTCCCGGGACTAGGGATTCGGCGCAGTTCTTC,CAWSPGTRDSAQFF
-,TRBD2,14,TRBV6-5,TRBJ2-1,TGTGCCAGCAGGGATAGCGGGAGGGCCAATGAGCAGTTCTTC,CASRDSGRANEQFF
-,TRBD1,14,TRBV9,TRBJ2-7,TGTGCCAGCAGCGAGGGGACAGACTCCTACGAGCAGTACTTC,CASSEGTDSYEQYF
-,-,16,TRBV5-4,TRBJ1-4,TGTGCCAGCAGCTTTGGGGGGGGCAGGAGTAATGAAAAACTGTTTTTT,CASSFGGGRSNEKLFF
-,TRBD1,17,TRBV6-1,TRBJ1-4,TGTGCCAGCAGTGGGGGACAGGGGGCGCTTAGTAATGAAAAACTGTTTTTT,CASSGGQGALSNEKLFF
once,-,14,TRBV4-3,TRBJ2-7,TGCGCCAGCAGCCAAGATAGAGCAGGTTACGAGCAGTACTTC,CASSQDRAGYEQYF
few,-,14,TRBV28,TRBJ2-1,TGTGCCAGCAGTCCCCCCCAGGGGAGCAATGAGCAGTTCTTC,CASSPPQGSNEQFF
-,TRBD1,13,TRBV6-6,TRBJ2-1,TGTGCCAGCAGCCGAGGGACAGGCAATGAGCAGTTCTTC,CASSRGTGNEQFF
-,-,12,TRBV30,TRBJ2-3,TGTGCCTGGAGCGAGGGGGCAGATACGCAGTATTTT,CAWSEGADTQYF
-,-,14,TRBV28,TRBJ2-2,TGTGCCAGCAGCCCAGCCTCGGGGACCGGGGAGCTGTTTTTT,CASSPASGTGELFF
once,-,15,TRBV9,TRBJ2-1,TGTGCCAGCAGCGAGGGAGGATTCTCCTACAATGAGCAGTTCTTC,CASSEGGFSYNEQFF
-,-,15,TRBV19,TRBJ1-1,TGTGCCAGTAGTATCCTCACAGGCTTTAGGACTGAAGCTTTCTTT,CASSILTGFRTEAFF
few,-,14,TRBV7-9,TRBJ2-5,TGTGCCAGCAGCTCGCCTCGGGGGGCCGAGACCCAGTACTTC,CASSSPRGAETQYF
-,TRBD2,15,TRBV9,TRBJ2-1,TGTGCCAGCAGCGTAGCGGCGGGGGGGCCCTATGAGCAGTTCTTC,CASSVAAGGPYEQFF